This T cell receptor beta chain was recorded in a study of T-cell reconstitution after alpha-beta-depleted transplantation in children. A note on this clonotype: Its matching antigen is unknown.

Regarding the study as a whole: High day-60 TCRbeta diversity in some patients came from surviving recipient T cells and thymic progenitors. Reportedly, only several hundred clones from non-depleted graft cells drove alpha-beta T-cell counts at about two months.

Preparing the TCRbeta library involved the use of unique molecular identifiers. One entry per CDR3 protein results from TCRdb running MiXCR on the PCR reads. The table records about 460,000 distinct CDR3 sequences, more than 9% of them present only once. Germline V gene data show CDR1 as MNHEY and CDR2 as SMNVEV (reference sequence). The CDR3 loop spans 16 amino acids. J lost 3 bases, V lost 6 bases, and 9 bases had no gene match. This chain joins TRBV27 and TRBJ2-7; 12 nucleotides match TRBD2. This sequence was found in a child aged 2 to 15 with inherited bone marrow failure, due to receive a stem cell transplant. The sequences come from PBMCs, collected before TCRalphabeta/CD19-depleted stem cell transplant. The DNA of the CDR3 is TGTGCCAGCAGCCCCCTCCGGACTAGCGGGATCTACGAGCAGTACTTC. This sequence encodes CASSPLRTSGIYEQYF.